The rows below give T cell receptor beta chains drawn from one sample of a study of cytomegalovirus exposure and HLA in healthy donors. The data were produced by immunoSEQ multiplex PCR, yet TCRdb's version contains in-frame clones alone and is incomplete. Of about 270,000 clones listed, roughly two thirds are singletons. Sequenced: PBMCs. The receptors were gathered from a female donor in good health and CMV-seronegative. Both conserved end residues are part of each CDR3. The D gene is left open where the match is weak. The size field is filled for only some rows; it gives once, few, many or a size class.

length,D,J,size,V,DNA,CDR3
15,NA,TRBJ2-3,NA,TRBV7-8,TGTGCCAGCAGCTTAGAACCCTGGCTTGTAAATACGCAGTATTTT,CASSLEPWLVNTQYF
16,NA,TRBJ2-4,NA,TRBV27,TGTGCCAGCACCAAAGCCGGGAGTACGACCAAAAACATTCAGTACTTC,CASTKAGSTTKNIQYF
14,TRBD1,TRBJ1-1,NA,TRBV11-2,TGTGCCAGCAGCTTTGACAGGGTTTCCACTGAAGCTTTCTTT,CASSFDRVSTEAFF
15,NA,TRBJ1-2,few,TRBV2,TGTGCCAGCAGGGCGACGGGACATGGGTTCTATGGCTACACCTTC,CASRATGHGFYGYTF
16,NA,TRBJ2-2,NA,TRBV19,TGTGCCAGTAGTCCCCGACACGTAAAAGGCACCGGGGAGCTGTTTTTT,CASSPRHVKGTGELFF
14,TRBD2,TRBJ2-5,NA,TRBV30,TGTGCCTGGGGGGGGGAGAGGTTCGGTGAGACCCAGTACTTC,CAWGGERFGETQYF
16,TRBD2,TRBJ2-2,NA,TRBV7-9,TGTGCCAGCAGCTTAGGGGTAGCGGGGAACACCGGGGAGCTGTTTTTT,CASSLGVAGNTGELFF
19,NA,TRBJ2-1,few,TRBV4-2,TGTGCCAGCAGCCAAGAAACTATGCGGGACGGGGCGCCCTACAATGAGCAGTTCTTC,CASSQETMRDGAPYNEQFF
15,NA,TRBJ2-7,NA,TRBV27,TGTGCCAGCAGTTTGGAAACAGGGAGCTCCTACGAGCAGTACTTC,CASSLETGSSYEQYF
12,NA,TRBJ2-5,few,TRBV11-1,TGTGCCAGCAGCTTATCCTCCGAGACCCAGTACTTC,CASSLSSETQYF
13,TRBD2,TRBJ2-1,NA,TRBV14,TGTGCCAGCAGCCACCCGGGGGGGGCGCCTCGGTTCTTC,CASSHPGGAPRFF
15,NA,TRBJ2-1,few,TRBV14,TGTGCCAGCAGCCGCACAGGGCTGGGTTACAATGAGCAGTTCTTC,CASSRTGLGYNEQFF
16,TRBD1,TRBJ1-1,few,TRBV19,TGTGCCAGTAGTGTCCCCGGGACAGTCGGGAACACTGAAGCTTTCTTT,CASSVPGTVGNTEAFF
14,NA,TRBJ2-5,NA,TRBV13,TGTGCCAGCAGCTTAGAGACAGACCAAGAGACCCAGTACTTC,CASSLETDQETQYF
16,TRBD1,TRBJ2-7,NA,TRBV4-1,TGCGCCAGCAGCCGGCTCGGGACAGGGAGCTCCTACGAGCAGTACTTC,CASSRLGTGSSYEQYF
15,TRBD2,TRBJ2-3,NA,TRBV6-4,TGTGCCAGCAGTTTGACTAGCGGTAGCACAGATACGCAGTATTTT,CASSLTSGSTDTQYF
15,TRBD1,TRBJ2-5,NA,TRBV19,TGTGCCAGTAGTATGGGACAGGGGGTTCAAGAGACCCAGTACTTC,CASSMGQGVQETQYF
15,NA,TRBJ2-3,once,TRBV5-5,TGTGCCAGCAGCTTCTCCCTGGCAAGATACGATACGCAGTATTTT,CASSFSLARYDTQYF
14,NA,TRBJ1-1,NA,TRBV10-2,TGCGCCAGCCGGGTGGCAGGGACTCCGACTGAAGCTTTCTTT,CASRVAGTPTEAFF
14,NA,TRBJ2-7,NA,TRBV25-1,TGTGCCAGCAGTCAATACGGGAGCTCCTACGAGCAGTACTTC,CASSQYGSSYEQYF
14,NA,TRBJ1-4,NA,TRBV2,TGTGCCAGCAGGGACAGCGGAACTAATGAAAAACTGTTTTTT,CASRDSGTNEKLFF
15,TRBD1,TRBJ2-3,NA,TRBV6-4,TGTGCCAGCAGTGAGGGACAGGGGGCCGCAGATACGCAGTATTTT,CASSEGQGAADTQYF
12,NA,TRBJ2-7,NA,TRBV30,TGTGCCTGGAGGCCCCTAGGGGGAAGACAGTACTTC,CAWRPLGGRQYF
16,NA,TRBJ1-5,few,TRBV27,TGTGCCAGCAGTTCCCTGGCGGGGGGCTTCAATCAGCCCCAGCATTTT,CASSSLAGGFNQPQHF
15,TRBD1,TRBJ1-2,NA,TRBV7-3,TGTGCCAGCAGCTTATGGGACAGGGTTAACTATGGCTACACCTTC,CASSLWDRVNYGYTF
15,NA,TRBJ1-1,NA,TRBV10-2,TGCGCCAGCAGTGACTCTTCGGGAGGGAACACTGAAGCTTTCTTT,CASSDSSGGNTEAFF
14,NA,TRBJ1-4,NA,TRBV5-1,TGCGCCAGCAGAGAGGACAGCCCGAATGAAAAACTGTTTTTT,CASREDSPNEKLFF
12,TRBD1,TRBJ2-5,few,TRBV10-3,TGTGCCATCAGCAACAGGGGTGAGACCCAGTACTTC,CAISNRGETQYF
17,TRBD2,TRBJ2-3,NA,TRBV14,TGTGCCAGCAGCCAAGATGTCTGGGCGGGAGGCACAGATACGCAGTATTTT,CASSQDVWAGGTDTQYF
14,NA,TRBJ1-5,NA,TRBV2,TGTGCCAGCAGTGTAGAGACTAACAATCAGCCCCAGCATTTT,CASSVETNNQPQHF
14,TRBD2,TRBJ2-7,NA,TRBV7-9,TGTGCCAGCAGCTGGACTAGCGGGAGGTACGAGCAGTACTTC,CASSWTSGRYEQYF
14,TRBD1,TRBJ2-7,NA,TRBV27,TGTGCCAGCAGTCCCGGGACAGTTGCCTACGAGCAGTACTTC,CASSPGTVAYEQYF
16,TRBD2,TRBJ2-3,NA,TRBV6-6,TGTGCCAGCAGTTTACTTCGGGGAGGGGCCACAGATACGCAGTATTTT,CASSLLRGGATDTQYF
13,NA,TRBJ1-1,NA,TRBV5-1,TGCGCCAGCAGCCTGAGGGGGGGCACTGAAGCTTTCTTT,CASSLRGGTEAFF
14,TRBD1,TRBJ1-2,few,TRBV25-1,TGTGCCAGCAGTGTATCAACAGGGGGCGTGGGCTACACCTTC,CASSVSTGGVGYTF
17,NA,TRBJ1-5,NA,TRBV7-9,TGTGCCAGCAGCTTAGCGGTCTCAGGGAATAGCAATCAGCCCCAGCATTTT,CASSLAVSGNSNQPQHF
13,NA,TRBJ1-5,NA,TRBV19,TGTGCCAGTAGGGCGTCTGTCCGGGGGCCCCAGCATTTT,CASRASVRGPQHF
18,NA,TRBJ2-1,NA,TRBV28,TGTGCCAGCAGTCCTATTGACCCGAGCGGTAGCTCCTACAATGAGCAGTTCTTC,CASSPIDPSGSSYNEQFF